This T cell receptor (beta chain) is drawn from a study of cytomegalovirus exposure and HLA in healthy donors. Background on the study: Within the Caucasian-associated ancestry cluster were around 81% of the approximately 400 genotyped donors. Study results and limitations: The HLA-A and HLA-B alleles of most subjects were reportedly predicted accurately from TCR beta sequences. Investigators reported 150 to 200 TCR beta chains as tied to cytomegalovirus. Despite most TCR sequences being rare, some public TCRs occurred in many donors.

With 60 Vbeta and 13 Jbeta primers, the PCR was carried out. The table came from immunoSEQ multiplex PCR; TCRdb's copy has only in-frame clones and leaves some out. The top ten hold 5.4% of the sample, which has over 150,000 clones, roughly two thirds seen once. Turning to this clone: Its antigen is not known.

Germline V lookup: CDR1 SGHTA, CDR2 FQGTGA. Germline trimming cut 4 bases from V and 4 bases from J; bases unmatched to any gene: 12. The CDR3 loop spans 16 amino acids. The sequenced material came from PBMCs. This sequence was found in a woman between 18 and 30 years old in good health and CMV-seropositive. The chain is built from TRBV7-3 and TRBJ1-1, with 7 bases matching TRBD1. CDR3 sequence reads: CASSSGQNGVSTEAFF. The CDR3, as DNA: TGTGCCAGCAGCTCGGGACAGAACGGGGTTAGCACTGAAGCTTTCTTT.